This T cell receptor beta chain comes out of a study of identical twins. TCRdb processed the 5' RACE reads anew with MiXCR; each CDR3 protein has one entry. The repertoire holds hundreds of thousands of distinct CDR3 sequences, with 5.5% to 7.5% as singletons. The CDR3 runs to 13 residues. V was clipped by 7 bases and J by 3 bases, with 11 bases between them. The germline V gene has CDR1 SGHRS and CDR2 YFSETQ. This clonotype was recorded at least ten times. The chain recombines TRBV5-1 with TRBJ1-5; no definite D call. The source material was naive T cells sorted from blood. This sequence was found in a man aged 18-30 years in good health. CDR3 nucleotides: TGCGCCAGCGCAGGCGACCCCAATCAGCCCCAGCATTTT. This translates into CASAGDPNQPQHF. Full variable domain (outside the CDR3, taken from reference TRBV5-1 and TRBJ1-5): KAGVTQTPRYLIKTRGQQVTLSCSPISGHRSVSWYQQTPGQGLQFLFEYFSETQRNKGNFPGRFSGRQFSNSRSEMNVSTLELGDSALYLCASAGDPNQPQHFGDGTRLSIL.